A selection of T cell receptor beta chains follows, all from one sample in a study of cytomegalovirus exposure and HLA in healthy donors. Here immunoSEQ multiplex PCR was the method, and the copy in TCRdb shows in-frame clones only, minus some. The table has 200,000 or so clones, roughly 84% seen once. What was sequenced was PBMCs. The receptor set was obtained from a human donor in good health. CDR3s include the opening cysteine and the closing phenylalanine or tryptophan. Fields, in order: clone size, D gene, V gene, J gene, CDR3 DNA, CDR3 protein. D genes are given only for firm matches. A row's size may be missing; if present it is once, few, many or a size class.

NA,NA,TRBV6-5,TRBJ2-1,TGTGCCAGTGGAAGCGGGACAAGGTACAATGAGCAGTTCTTC,CASGSGTRYNEQFF
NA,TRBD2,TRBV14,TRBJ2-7,TGTGCCAGCAGCCAAGAAGCGGGAGAACTCTACGAGCAGTACTTC,CASSQEAGELYEQYF
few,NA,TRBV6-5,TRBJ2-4,TGTGCCAGCAGTTACAACGGACTAGCCAAAAACATTCAGTACTTC,CASSYNGLAKNIQYF
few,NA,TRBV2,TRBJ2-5,TGTGCCAGCAGTGGACAGACCCAAGAGACCCAGTACTTC,CASSGQTQETQYF
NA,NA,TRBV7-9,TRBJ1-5,TGTGCCAGCAGCTTGGGGAAAGGAGGCAGGGGATTTAATCAGCCCCAGCATTTT,CASSLGKGGRGFNQPQHF
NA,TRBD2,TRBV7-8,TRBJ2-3,TGTGCCAGCAGGCGAAGTCGTCTAGCGGGAGTCAGCACAGATACGCAGTATTTT,CASRRSRLAGVSTDTQYF
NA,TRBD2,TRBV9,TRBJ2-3,TGTGCCAGCAGCGTGGGTAGCGGGAGTCGAGGGTCAGATACGCAGTATTTT,CASSVGSGSRGSDTQYF
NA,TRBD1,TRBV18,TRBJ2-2,TGTGCCAGCTCAAGAGACAGGGGGGACACCGGGGAGCTGTTTTTT,CASSRDRGDTGELFF
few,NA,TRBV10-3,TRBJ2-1,TGTGCCATCAGTGACCCAACAGGGATGAGCTCCTACAATGAGCAGTTCTTC,CAISDPTGMSSYNEQFF
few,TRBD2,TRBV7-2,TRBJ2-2,TGTGCCAGCAGCTCAAGCCGGCGGACTAGCGGTACGGGGGAGCTGTTTTTT,CASSSSRRTSGTGELFF
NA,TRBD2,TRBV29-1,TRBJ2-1,TGCAGCGCTACCCGACCCATAGCGGGATATTACAATGAGCAGTTCTTC,CSATRPIAGYYNEQFF
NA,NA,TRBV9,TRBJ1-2,TGTGCCAGCAGCGTCAGGGAAGGAAATGGCTACACCTTC,CASSVREGNGYTF
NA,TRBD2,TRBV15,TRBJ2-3,TGTGCCACCAGAGCGGGATATTCGGTAGCGGGAGGAACAGATACGCAGTATTTT,CATRAGYSVAGGTDTQYF
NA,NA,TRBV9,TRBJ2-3,TGTGCCAGCAGCGCCTACACAGATACGCAGTATTTT,CASSAYTDTQYF
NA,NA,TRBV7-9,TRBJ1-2,TGTGCCAGCAGCTCCGACTATGGCTACACCTTC,CASSSDYGYTF
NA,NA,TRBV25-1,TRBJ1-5,TGTGCCAGCAGTGAAAGATGGGCTGATCAGCCCCAGCATTTT,CASSERWADQPQHF
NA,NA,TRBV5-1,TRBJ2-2,TGCGCCAGCAGCCCCGGAGAGATCGGGACCGGGGAGCTGTTTTTT,CASSPGEIGTGELFF